Following are 8 T cell receptor beta chains from one sample sequenced in a study of beta chain features in type 1 diabetes. Isolated RNA was reverse transcribed in full, so expressed TCRB transcripts were sequenced. Sequencing was performed with immunoSEQ multiplex PCR; in TCRdb, only in-frame clones are kept and a portion is missing. The sample records roughly 150,000 clones, less than 9.5% being singletons. The material sequenced was central memory CD4+ T cells from blood. These receptors all stem from a woman under 30 in good health.

This rearrangement joins TRBV7-2 to TRBJ1-4, with D maybe TRBD1 (5 bases). Germline CDR1 is SGHTA and CDR2 is FQGNSA. Trimming stripped 6 bases from V and 12 bases from J, with 14 bases between. This CDR3 region has 12 residues. The CDR3 loop is CASSSNRGELFF. CDR3 DNA sequence: TGTGCCAGCAGTTCCAACCGGGGGGAACTGTTTTTT.

This clone showed up just a few times. This chain uses TRBV2 with TRBJ1-3; no reliable D call. CDR1 and CDR2 (germline): SNHLY, FYNNEI. Trimming left V 6 bases short and J 1 base short, with 7 bases between. The CDR3 extends over 13 amino acids. The CDR3 loop reads CASSESSGNTIYF. CDR3 nucleotide sequence: TGTGCCAGCAGCGAGAGTTCTGGAAACACCATATATTTT.

The rearrangement uses TRBV7-2 and TRBJ2-7; maybe TRBD2 (5 bases). Germline-derived CDR1 and CDR2 are SGHTA and FQGNSA. The CDR3 totals 12 residues. V lost 0 bases and J 7 bases, leaving 7 bases between the germline ends. The DNA for the CDR3 is TGTGCCAGCAGCTTAGCGACGGGGGAGCAGTACTTC. This gives the protein CASSLATGEQYF.

This chain connects TRBV5-4 to TRBJ2-1, with D perhaps TRBD2 (5 bases). Germline V gene sequence: CDR1 SGHNT, CDR2 YYREEE (reference sequence). CDR3 length equals 15 residues. V was cut by 3 bases and J by 7 bases, with 17 bases left in between. The CDR3 region is CASSSLRTGVNEQFF. DNA of the CDR3: TGTGCCAGCAGCTCCCTCCGTACCGGGGTGAATGAGCAGTTCTTC.

As regards this clone: This CDR3 is also generated by other DNA sequences in the sample. The chain links TRBV6-1 to TRBJ1-5; 8 nucleotides line up with TRBD1. After removal of 2 bases from V and 5 bases from J, the junction contained 5 bases not matched to a gene. The CDR3 is 15 amino acids. From germline, CDR1 is MNHNS and CDR2 SASEGT. The CDR3 DNA is TGTGCCAGCAGTGAACTAGGACAGGGATATCAGCCCCAGCATTTT. Translation gives CASSELGQGYQPQHF.

This chain uses TRBV18 with TRBJ1-1; D is ambiguous. The germline V gene has CDR1 KGHSH and CDR2 LQKENI. The CDR3 is 12 residues long. The ends were cut back, 6 bases at V and 1 base at J, with 6 bases in the middle. The CDR3 nucleotides are TGTGCCAGCTCTCCTAGGAACACTGAAGCTTTCTTT. This sequence encodes CASSPRNTEAFF.

CDR3 nucleotides: TGCTCCTTGAGAGTCTTTCGCTCCTACAATGAGCAGTTCTTC. Protein sequence: CSLRVFRSYNEQFF. V is TRBV29-1 and J is TRBJ2-1; D unresolved. The CDR3 runs 14 residues. CDR1 SQVTM and CDR2 ANQGSEA come from the germline V gene.

This rearrangement joins TRBV7-9 to TRBJ1-5; no reliable D call. Germline CDR1 SEHNR, CDR2 FQNEAQ (reference sequence). The CDR3 runs to 14 residues. Trimming took off 5 bases at V and 2 bases at J, with 10 bases between the two ends. The CDR3 protein is CASSQDGGNQPQHF. CDR3 in DNA: TGTGCCAGCAGCCAAGACGGAGGCAATCAGCCCCAGCATTTT.